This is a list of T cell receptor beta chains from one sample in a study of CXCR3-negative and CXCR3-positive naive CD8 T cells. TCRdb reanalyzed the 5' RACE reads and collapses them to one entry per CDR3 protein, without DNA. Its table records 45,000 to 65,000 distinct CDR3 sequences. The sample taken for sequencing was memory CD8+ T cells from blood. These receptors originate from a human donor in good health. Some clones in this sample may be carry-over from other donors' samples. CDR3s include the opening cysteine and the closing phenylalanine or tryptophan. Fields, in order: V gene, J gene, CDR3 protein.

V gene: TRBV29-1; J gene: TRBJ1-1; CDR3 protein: CSVEAPQTEALF
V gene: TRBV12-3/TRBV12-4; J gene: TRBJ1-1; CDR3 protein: CASSPYDINTEAFF
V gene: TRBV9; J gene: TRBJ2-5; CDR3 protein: CASSVAQGALETQYF
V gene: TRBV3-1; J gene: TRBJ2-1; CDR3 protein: CASSQDLSRDNEQFF
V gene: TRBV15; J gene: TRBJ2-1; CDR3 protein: CATSRDGGRVNEQFF
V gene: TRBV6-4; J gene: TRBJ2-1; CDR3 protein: CASSPLAGSYNEQFF
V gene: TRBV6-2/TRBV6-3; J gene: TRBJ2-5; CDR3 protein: CASSYSRGETQYF
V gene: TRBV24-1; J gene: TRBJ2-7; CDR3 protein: CATSDLLRQWDSYEQYF
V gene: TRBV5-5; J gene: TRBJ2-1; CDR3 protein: CASSFAAGSNEQFF
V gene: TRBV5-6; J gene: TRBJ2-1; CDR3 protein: CASSFQRGVYVDEQFF
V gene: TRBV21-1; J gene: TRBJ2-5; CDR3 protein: CASSSFSSPIGTQYF
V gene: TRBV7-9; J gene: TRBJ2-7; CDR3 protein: CASSPVEGSYEQYF
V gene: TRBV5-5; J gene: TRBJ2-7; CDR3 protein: CASSLRLAGGPYEQYF
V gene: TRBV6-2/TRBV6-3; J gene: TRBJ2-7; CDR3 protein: CASSYGFEGAYEQYF
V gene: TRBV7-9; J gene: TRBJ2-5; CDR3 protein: CASSFSGDGETQYF
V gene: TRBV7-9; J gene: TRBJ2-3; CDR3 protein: CASSLSVAGGNEQFF
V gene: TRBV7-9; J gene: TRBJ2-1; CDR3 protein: CASSSKDRYNEQFF
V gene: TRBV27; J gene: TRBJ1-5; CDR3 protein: CASKRLSGGQPQHF
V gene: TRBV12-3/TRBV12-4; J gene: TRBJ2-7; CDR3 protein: CASRRLLSEQYF
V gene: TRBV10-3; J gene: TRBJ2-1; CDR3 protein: CAISPTGRGDEQFF
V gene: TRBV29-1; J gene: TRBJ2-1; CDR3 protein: CSVAGGAHNEQFF
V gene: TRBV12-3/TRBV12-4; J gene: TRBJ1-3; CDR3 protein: CASSPVGAGDGDTIYF
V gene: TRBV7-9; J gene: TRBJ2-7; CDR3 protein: CASRPGHHYEQYF
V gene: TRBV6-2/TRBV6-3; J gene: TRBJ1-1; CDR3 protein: CASPGGGSAFF
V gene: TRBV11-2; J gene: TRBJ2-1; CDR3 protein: CASSSQGIGSYNEQFF
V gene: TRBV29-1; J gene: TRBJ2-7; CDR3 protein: CSVRFSYEQYF